This TCR beta chain was documented in a study of shared clonotypes between healthy human individuals. About the study: The plates for each donor numbered three CD4 naive, three CD4 memory, two CD8 naive and one CD8 memory. General study points: Naive subsets generally exceeded memory subsets in estimated richness.

CD45RA-negative memory and CD45RA+ naive subsets were split from the CD4+ cells. Every subset had its genomic DNA shared out evenly among several immunoSEQ plates. The repertoire was sequenced with immunoSEQ multiplex PCR; TCRdb's copy has only in-frame clones and lacks some. The table has over a million clones, roughly 95% seen once. There are 15 residues in the CDR3. Looked up from germline, CDR1 is SGHTA and CDR2 is FQGNSA. V shed 4 bases, J shed 1 base, and the junction held 4 bases outside the gene matches. Regarding this clone: Its antigen is as yet unknown.

The sequenced material came from naive CD4+ T cells sorted from blood. Subset described: CD45RA+ positively selected. The receptor was derived from a man between 25 and 39 years old in good health. The chain is built from TRBV7-2 and TRBJ2-1, with TRBD1 matching 7 bases. CDR3 nucleotide sequence: TGTGCCAGCAGCTCGCGACAGGGTTCCTACAATGAGCAGTTCTTC. Encoded protein: CASSSRQGSYNEQFF.